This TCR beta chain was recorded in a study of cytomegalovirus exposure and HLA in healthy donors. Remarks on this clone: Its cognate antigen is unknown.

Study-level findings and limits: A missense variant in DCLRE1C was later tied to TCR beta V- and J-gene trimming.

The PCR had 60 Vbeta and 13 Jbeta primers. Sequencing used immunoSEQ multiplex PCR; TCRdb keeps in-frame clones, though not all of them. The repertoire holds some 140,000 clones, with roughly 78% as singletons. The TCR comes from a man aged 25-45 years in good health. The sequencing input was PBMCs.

This chain's CDR3 is CASSRGGRREQYF. As DNA, the CDR3 is TGTGCCAGCAGTAGGGGTGGCCGCCGCGAGCAGTACTTC. The V call is TRBV27, the J call TRBJ2-7; TRBD1 is a possible D gene (5 bases). The V end lost 5 bases, the J end lost 6 bases, and 14 bases lay between the germline ends. The CDR3 spans 13 residues. CDR1 and CDR2 (germline): MNHEY, SMNVEV (reference sequence).